This TCR beta chain was obtained from a study of beta chain features in type 1 diabetes. Isolated RNA was reverse transcribed in full, so expressed TCRB transcripts were sequenced. The average output of naive, central memory and regulatory T cell samples was approximately 3.8 million reads. The table came from immunoSEQ multiplex PCR; TCRdb's copy has only in-frame clones and leaves some out. The data show 200,000 to 300,000 clones, around 14% seen once. Only a few counts were recorded for this clone. This CDR3 has 15 residues. This clonotype was obtained from a woman aged 40 to 50 in good health. V is TRBV21-1 and J is TRBJ1-1; the table's TRBD1 call for D was not verified on the DNA. TRBV21-1 is flagged as a pseudogene. Sequenced material: naive CD4+ T cells from blood. The CDR3 coding sequence is TGTGCCAGCAGCATCTACAGGGTAAGCGACACTGAAGCTTTCTTT. Protein product: CASSIYRVSDTEAFF.